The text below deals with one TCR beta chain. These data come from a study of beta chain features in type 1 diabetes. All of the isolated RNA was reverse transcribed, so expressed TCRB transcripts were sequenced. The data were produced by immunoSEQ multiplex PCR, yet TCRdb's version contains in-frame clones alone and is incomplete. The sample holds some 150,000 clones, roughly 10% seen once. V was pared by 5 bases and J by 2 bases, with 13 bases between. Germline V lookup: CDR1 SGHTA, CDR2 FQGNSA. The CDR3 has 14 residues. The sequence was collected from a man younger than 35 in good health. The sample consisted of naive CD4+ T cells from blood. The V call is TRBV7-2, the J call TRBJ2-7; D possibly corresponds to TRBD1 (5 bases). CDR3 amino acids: CASSPTRTTYEQYF. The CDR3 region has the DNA TGTGCCAGCAGCCCTACGAGGACAACCTACGAGCAGTACTTC.